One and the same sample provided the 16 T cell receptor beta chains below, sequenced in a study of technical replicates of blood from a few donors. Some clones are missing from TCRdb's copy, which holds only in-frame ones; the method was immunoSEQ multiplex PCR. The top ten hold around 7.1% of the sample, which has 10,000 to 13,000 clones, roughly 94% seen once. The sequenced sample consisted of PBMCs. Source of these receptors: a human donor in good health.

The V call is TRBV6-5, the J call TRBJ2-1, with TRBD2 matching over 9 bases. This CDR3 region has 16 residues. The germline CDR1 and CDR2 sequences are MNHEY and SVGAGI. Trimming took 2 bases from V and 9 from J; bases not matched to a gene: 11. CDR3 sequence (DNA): TGTGCCAGCAGTTACGAGGCGGGAGGGCCGTTGGGTGAGCAGTTCTTC. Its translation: CASSYEAGGPLGEQFF.

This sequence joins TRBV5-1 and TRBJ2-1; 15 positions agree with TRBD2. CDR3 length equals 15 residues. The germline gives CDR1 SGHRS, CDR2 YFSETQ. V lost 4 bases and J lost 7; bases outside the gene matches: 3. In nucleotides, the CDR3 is TGCGCCAGCAGCGGACTAGCGGGAGGGGTGAATGAGCAGTTCTTC. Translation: CASSGLAGGVNEQFF.

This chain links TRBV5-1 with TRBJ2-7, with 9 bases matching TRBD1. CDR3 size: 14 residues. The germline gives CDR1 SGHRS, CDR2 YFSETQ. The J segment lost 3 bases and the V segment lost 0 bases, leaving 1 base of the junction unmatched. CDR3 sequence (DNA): TGCGCCAGCAGCTTGGGACAGGGGGTCTACGAGCAGTACTTC. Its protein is CASSLGQGVYEQYF.

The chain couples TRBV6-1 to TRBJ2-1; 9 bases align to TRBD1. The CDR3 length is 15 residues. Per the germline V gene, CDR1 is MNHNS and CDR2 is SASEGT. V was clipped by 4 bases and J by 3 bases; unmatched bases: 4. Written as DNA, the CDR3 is TGTGCCAGCAGTGGCGGACAGGGGAACTACAATGAGCAGTTCTTC. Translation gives CASSGGQGNYNEQFF.

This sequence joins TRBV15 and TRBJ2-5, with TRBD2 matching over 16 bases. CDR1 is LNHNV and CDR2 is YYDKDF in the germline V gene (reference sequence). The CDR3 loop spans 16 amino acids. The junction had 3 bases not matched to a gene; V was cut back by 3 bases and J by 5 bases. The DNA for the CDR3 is TGTGCCACCAGCAGGGGGACTAGCGGGGGGGAGGAGACCCAGTACTTC. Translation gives CATSRGTSGGEETQYF.

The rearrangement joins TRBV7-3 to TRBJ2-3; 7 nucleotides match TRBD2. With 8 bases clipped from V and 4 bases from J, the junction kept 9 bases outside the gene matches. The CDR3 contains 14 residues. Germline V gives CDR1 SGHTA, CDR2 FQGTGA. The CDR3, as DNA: TGTGCCAGCGCAATAGCGGGTGGCGCAGATACGCAGTATTTT. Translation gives CASAIAGGADTQYF.

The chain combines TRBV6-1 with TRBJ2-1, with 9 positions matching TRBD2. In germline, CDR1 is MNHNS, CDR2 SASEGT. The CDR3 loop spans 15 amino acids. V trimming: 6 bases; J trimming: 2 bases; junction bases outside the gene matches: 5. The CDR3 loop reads CASSISGSPYNEQFF. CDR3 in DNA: TGTGCCAGCAGCATTAGCGGGAGCCCCTACAATGAGCAGTTCTTC.

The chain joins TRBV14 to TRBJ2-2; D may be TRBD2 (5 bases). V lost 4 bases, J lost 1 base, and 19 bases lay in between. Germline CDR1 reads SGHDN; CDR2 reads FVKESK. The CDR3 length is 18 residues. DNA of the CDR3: TGTGCCAGCAGCCCCTCCCTTCGAGGGTCGAAGAACACCGGGGAGCTGTTTTTT. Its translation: CASSPSLRGSKNTGELFF.

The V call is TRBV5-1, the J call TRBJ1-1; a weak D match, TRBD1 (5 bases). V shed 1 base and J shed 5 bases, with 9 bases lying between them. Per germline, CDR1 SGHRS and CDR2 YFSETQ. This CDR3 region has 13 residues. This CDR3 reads CASSLKGVTEAFF. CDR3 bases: TGCGCCAGCAGCTTGAAAGGGGTTACTGAAGCTTTCTTT.

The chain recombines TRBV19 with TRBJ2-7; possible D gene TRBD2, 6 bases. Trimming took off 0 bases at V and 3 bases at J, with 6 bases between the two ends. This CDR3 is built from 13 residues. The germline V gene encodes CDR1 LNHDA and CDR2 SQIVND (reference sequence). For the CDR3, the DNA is TGTGCCAGTAGTATAGAGCGGGACTACGAGCAGTACTTC. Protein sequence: CASSIERDYEQYF. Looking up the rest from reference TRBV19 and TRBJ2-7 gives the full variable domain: DGGITQSPKYLFRKEGQNVTLSCEQNLNHDAMYWYRQDPGQGLRLIYYSQIVNDFQKGDIAEGYSVSREKKESFPLTVTSAQKNPTAFYLCASSIERDYEQYFGPGTRLTVT.

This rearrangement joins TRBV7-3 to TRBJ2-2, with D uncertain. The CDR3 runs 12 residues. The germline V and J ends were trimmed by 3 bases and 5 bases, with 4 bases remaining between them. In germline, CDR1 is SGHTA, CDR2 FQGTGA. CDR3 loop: CASSFSTGELFF. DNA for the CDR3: TGTGCCAGCAGCTTTTCTACCGGGGAGCTGTTTTTT.

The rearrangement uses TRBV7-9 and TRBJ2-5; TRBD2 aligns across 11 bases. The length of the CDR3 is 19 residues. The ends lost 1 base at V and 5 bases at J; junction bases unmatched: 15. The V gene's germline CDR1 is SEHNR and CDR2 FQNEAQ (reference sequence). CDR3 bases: TGTGCCAGCAGCTTAGGATGGACCGGTAGCGGGAGGGTCCAGGAGACCCAGTACTTC. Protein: CASSLGWTGSGRVQETQYF.

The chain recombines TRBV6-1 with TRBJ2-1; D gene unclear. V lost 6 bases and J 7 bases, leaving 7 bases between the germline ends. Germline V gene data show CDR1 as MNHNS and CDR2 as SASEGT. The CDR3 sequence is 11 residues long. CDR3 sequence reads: CASSLLNEQFF. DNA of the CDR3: TGTGCCAGCAGCTTATTAAATGAGCAGTTCTTC.

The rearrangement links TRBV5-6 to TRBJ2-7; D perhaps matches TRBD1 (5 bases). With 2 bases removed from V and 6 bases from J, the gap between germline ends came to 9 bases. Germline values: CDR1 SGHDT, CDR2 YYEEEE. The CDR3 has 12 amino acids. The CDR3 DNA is TGTGCCAGCAGCTTTTCAGGGCGCGAGCAGTACTTC. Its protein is CASSFSGREQYF.

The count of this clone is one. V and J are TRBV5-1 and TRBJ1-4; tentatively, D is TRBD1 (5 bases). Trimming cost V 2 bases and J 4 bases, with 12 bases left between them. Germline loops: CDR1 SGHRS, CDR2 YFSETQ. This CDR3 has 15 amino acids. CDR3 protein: CASSFTLGGNEKLFF. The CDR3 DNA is TGCGCCAGCAGCTTCACCCTGGGGGGTAATGAAAAACTGTTTTTT.

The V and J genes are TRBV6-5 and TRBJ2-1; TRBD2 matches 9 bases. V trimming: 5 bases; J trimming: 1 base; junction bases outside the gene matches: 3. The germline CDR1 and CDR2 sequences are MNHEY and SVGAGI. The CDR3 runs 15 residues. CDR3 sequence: CASSTTSGSYNEQFF. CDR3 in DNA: TGTGCCAGCAGTACGACTAGCGGATCCTACAATGAGCAGTTCTTC.